This passage covers 30 T cell receptor beta chains from one sample sequenced in a study of identical twins. TCRdb used MiXCR to reprocess the 5' RACE reads, holding one entry per CDR3 protein. The data show 1.5 million to 2 million distinct CDR3 sequences, roughly 35% seen once. Sequences were obtained from cord blood. The receptors were gathered from a newborn girl in good health.

The CDR3, as DNA: TGCAGCGTCGTTACACCCAGGGAGACCCAGTACTTC. This sequence encodes CSVVTPRETQYF. This rearrangement joins TRBV29-1 to TRBJ2-5, with D uncertain. Trimming cost V 6 bases and J 5 bases, with 13 bases left between them. CDR3 size: 12 residues. CDR1 is SQVTM and CDR2 is ANQGSEA in the germline V gene.

The V call is TRBV9, the J call TRBJ2-6; no firm D call. The germline V and J ends were trimmed by 0 bases and 2 bases, with 9 bases remaining between them. Per germline, CDR1 SGDLS and CDR2 YYNGEE. This CDR3 has 16 residues. The CDR3 nucleotides read TGTGCCAGCAGCGTAGTCGGCGGTACTGGGGCCAACGTCCTGACTTTC. Protein: CASSVVGGTGANVLTF.

This clonotype was detected only a few times. The chain carries TRBV7-9 and TRBJ2-3; 7 bases agree with TRBD2. This CDR3 has 15 residues. Germline values: CDR1 SEHNR, CDR2 FQNEAQ (reference sequence). V shed 8 bases, J shed 4 bases, and the junction held 12 bases outside the gene matches. CDR3 DNA sequence: TGTGCCAGCCCCCGTGGGCTAGCGGTCCCAGATACGCAGTATTTT. Its protein is CASPRGLAVPDTQYF.

This chain connects TRBV14 to TRBJ1-1; D unresolved. The germline gives CDR1 SGHDN, CDR2 FVKESK. V was pared by 0 bases and J by 8 bases, with 13 bases between. This CDR3 contains 14 residues. CDR3: CASSQEGGPGEAFF. The CDR3 DNA reads TGTGCCAGCAGCCAAGAAGGAGGGCCGGGGGAAGCTTTCTTT.

CDR3 coding DNA: TGTGCCAGCAAGGACTGGCGGGGGGTCTACGAGCAGTACTTC. Encoded protein: CASKDWRGVYEQYF. The chain carries TRBV11-2 and TRBJ2-7, with 8 bases matching TRBD2. The V segment lost 7 bases and the J segment 3 bases; nucleotides outside the gene matches: 8. The CDR3 has 14 residues. Germline V gene data show CDR1 as SGHAT and CDR2 as FQNNGV.

This clonotype came up a few times. The J gene is TRBJ1-4, the V gene TRBV15; 9 bases fit TRBD1. The CDR3 runs to 13 residues. Germline V CDR1 and CDR2: LNHNV, YYDKDF (reference sequence). J lost 8 bases, V lost 3 bases, and 1 base had no gene match. The CDR3 sequence: CATSSTGGEKLFF. DNA for the CDR3: TGTGCCACCAGCAGCACAGGGGGCGAAAAACTGTTTTTT.

The genes are TRBV4-1 and TRBJ2-6, with 7 bases lining up with TRBD1. Germline trimming cut 2 bases from V and 0 bases from J; bases unmatched to any gene: 10. The CDR3 is 19 amino acids. Per the germline V gene, CDR1 is MGHRA and CDR2 is YSYEKL. The CDR3 nucleotides read TGCGCCAGCAGCCAATTATTTGGGACAGCCAACTCTGGGGCCAACGTCCTGACTTTC. It codes for CASSQLFGTANSGANVLTF.

This clonotype occurred a few times. The rearrangement joins TRBV20-1 to TRBJ1-4, with D tentatively TRBD1 (6 bases). In germline, CDR1 is DFQATT, CDR2 SNEGSKA (reference sequence). The CDR3 extends over 13 amino acids. Trimming left V 5 bases short and J 7 bases short, with 14 bases between. In DNA form, the CDR3 reads TGCAGTGCTGGAAGGGGGGGCGGTGAAAAACTGTTTTTT. Translating gives CSAGRGGGEKLFF.

The rearrangement joins TRBV20-1 to TRBJ1-2; D may be TRBD1 (5 bases). Per the germline V gene, CDR1 is DFQATT and CDR2 is SNEGSKA (reference sequence). The CDR3 has 15 amino acids. V shed 5 bases and J shed 3 bases, with 19 bases lying between them. CDR3 amino acids: CSALPQEAPYYGYTF. CDR3 sequence (DNA): TGCAGTGCTTTACCACAGGAAGCTCCCTACTATGGCTACACCTTC.

This clonotype was observed a few times. The rearrangement joins TRBV21-1 to TRBJ1-4. TRBV21-1 is a pseudogene segment. The CDR3 has 17 amino acids. In DNA form, the CDR3 reads TGTGCCAGCAGCAAAGCCACAAAGTTCAGGGAGGGTGAAAAACTGTTTTTT. Translation gives CASSKATKFREGEKLFF.

The chain links TRBV28 to TRBJ1-2; TRBD1 might be the D (6 bases). V was trimmed by 7 bases and J by 8 bases, leaving 17 bases between them. CDR1 and CDR2 from the germline V gene are MDHEN and SYDVKM. This CDR3 spans 13 amino acids. CDR3 residues: CASIPGGAGGYTF. Here the CDR3 DNA reads TGTGCCAGCATCCCTGGGGGGGCTGGGGGCTACACCTTC.

This clonotype was picked up a small number of times. V is TRBV20-1 and J is TRBJ2-7; 8 bases agree with TRBD2. The CDR3 sequence is 14 residues long. The junction had 7 bases not matched to a gene; V was cut back by 3 bases and J by 3 bases. CDR1 DFQATT and CDR2 SNEGSKA come from the germline V gene (reference sequence). CDR3 sequence (DNA): TGCAGTGCTAGTAAACCAGCGGGGGTCTACGAGCAGTACTTC. It is translated as CSASKPAGVYEQYF.

This clonotype came up many times. The genes are TRBV7-2 and TRBJ2-7; D ambiguous. V was trimmed by 0 bases and J by 4 bases, leaving 7 bases between them. The CDR3 consists of 13 residues. The germline V gene encodes CDR1 SGHTA and CDR2 FQGNSA. As DNA, the CDR3 is TGTGCCAGCAGCTTAGCGGTGACTTACGAGCAGTACTTC. This gives the protein CASSLAVTYEQYF. Together with reference TRBV7-2 and TRBJ2-7, the CDR3 gives the full variable domain: GAGVSQSPSNKVTEKGKDVELRCDPISGHTALYWYRQSLGQGLEFLIYFQGNSAPDKSGLPSDRFSAERTGGSVSTLTIQRTQQEDSAVYLCASSLAVTYEQYFGPGTRLTVT.

This clonotype came up a few times. The chain employs TRBV20-1 and TRBJ2-7; 12 bases line up with TRBD2. The ends lost 5 bases at V and 5 bases at J; junction bases unmatched: 7. The CDR3 runs 14 residues. Germline V lookup: CDR1 DFQATT, CDR2 SNEGSKA (reference sequence). DNA of the CDR3: TGCAGTGCTGACGGACTAGCGGGAAAGGACGAGCAGTACTTC. It specifies CSADGLAGKDEQYF.

The chain employs TRBV2 and TRBJ1-4; D is undetermined. The CDR3 spans 18 residues. CDR1 and CDR2 (germline): SNHLY, FYNNEI. Deletions cut 9 bases from V and 5 bases from J, with 28 bases between. CDR3 coding DNA: TGTGCCAGTGTAAGGTTACGAATGAGTGGCGCGCGGAATGAAAAACTGTTTTTT. It translates to CASVRLRMSGARNEKLFF. The variable domain in full, with the rest retrieved from reference TRBV2 and TRBJ1-4, is EPEVTQTPSHQVTQMGQEVILRCVPISNHLYFYWYRQILGQKVEFLVSFYNNEISEKSEIFDDQFSVERPDGSNFTLKIRSTKLEDSAMYFCASVRLRMSGARNEKLFFGSGTQLSVL.

The chain combines TRBV7-9 with TRBJ1-1; 10 bases fit TRBD1. The germline gives CDR1 SEHNR, CDR2 FQNEAQ (reference sequence). J gave up 3 bases and V 0 bases, and 4 bases lay outside the gene matches. This CDR3 spans 16 amino acids. The CDR3 spells CASSLAGTGADTEAFF. The CDR3 DNA is TGTGCCAGCAGCTTAGCGGGGACAGGGGCCGACACTGAAGCTTTCTTT.

This clonotype has more than one count but fewer than ten. CDR3 amino acids: CSASGLAGFPDTQYF. In nucleotides, the CDR3 is TGCAGTGCTAGTGGACTAGCGGGATTCCCAGATACGCAGTATTTT. The chain links TRBV20-1 to TRBJ2-3, with 12 bases matching TRBD2. V lost 3 bases and J lost 4; bases outside the gene matches: 5. Germline loops: CDR1 DFQATT, CDR2 SNEGSKA (reference sequence). The CDR3 covers 15 residues.

This clonotype was seen repeatedly, ten times or more. The CDR3 reads CASSPGVRTDTQYF. The CDR3, as DNA: TGTGCCAGCAGCCCAGGGGTTCGCACAGATACGCAGTATTTT. The chain employs TRBV28 and TRBJ2-3; TRBD1 is a possible D gene (6 bases). The CDR3 spans 14 residues. Trimming took off 6 bases at V and 1 base at J, with 11 bases between the two ends. The germline V gene has CDR1 MDHEN and CDR2 SYDVKM. Variable domain in full (rest from reference TRBV28 and TRBJ2-3): DVKVTQSSRYLVKRTGEKVFLECVQDMDHENMFWYRQDPGLGLRLIYFSYDVKMKEKGDIPEGYSVSREKKERFSLILESASTNQTSMYLCASSPGVRTDTQYFGPGTRLTVL.

This clonotype has only a few counts. The chain carries TRBV24-1 and TRBJ2-1; TRBD2 agrees at 14 bases. The CDR3 sequence is 13 residues long. The V gene's germline CDR1 is KGHDR and CDR2 SFDVKD. V lost 7 bases to trimming and J lost 9 bases; unmatched junction nucleotides: 1. The CDR3 coding sequence is TGTGCCACCAGGGGACTAGCGGGAGTTGAGCAGTTCTTC. This gives the protein CATRGLAGVEQFF.

As DNA, the CDR3 is TGCGCCAGCAGCCAAGATCCGGCGAGGGGGGGGAACACTGAAGCTTTCTTT. It codes for CASSQDPARGGNTEAFF. V is TRBV4-1 and J is TRBJ1-1, with D possibly matching TRBD1 (6 bases). Germline-derived CDR1 and CDR2 are MGHRA and YSYEKL. The V gene lost 0 bases and the J gene lost 1 base, with 15 bases spanning the gap. The CDR3 length is 17 residues.

J is TRBJ2-1 and V is TRBV12-3 or TRBV12-4; 8 nucleotides match TRBD2. CDR3 size: 15 residues. Trimming at V came to 1 base and at J to 5 bases, leaving 4 bases not matched to a gene. The CDR3 bases are TGTGCCAGCAGTTTAGGGGCGGGGGGACACAATGAGCAGTTCTTC. As protein: CASSLGAGGHNEQFF.

With regard to this clonotype: A read error may account for a junction end that differs from germline. This sequence joins TRBV4-2 and TRBJ1-1; D possibly corresponds to TRBD1 (5 bases). CDR3 length: 15 amino acids. Germline loops: CDR1 LGHNA, CDR2 YNFKEQ. The DNA of the CDR3 is TGTGCCGGCAGCCCGTATAAACAGGTGAACACTGAAGCTTTCTTT. Translated, it gives CAGSPYKQVNTEAFF.

This clonotype was observed a handful of times. The rearrangement joins TRBV11-2 to TRBJ2-7; 7 bases line up with TRBD1. The CDR3 runs 16 residues. With V trimmed by 0 bases and J by 2 bases, 7 bases remained unmatched. Germline V gene sequence: CDR1 SGHAT, CDR2 FQNNGV. CDR3 coding DNA: TGTGCCAGCAGCTTAGATCTTGCAGGGGGAGCCTACGAGCAGTACTTC. Its translation is CASSLDLAGGAYEQYF.

This clonotype was observed a single time. This chain links TRBV10-1 with TRBJ2-1; D may be TRBD1 or TRBD2 (5 bases each). V lost 5 bases to trimming and J lost 6 bases, with 11 bases between them. This CDR3 is built from 13 residues. Germline V gene sequence: CDR1 WNHNN, CDR2 SYGVQD (reference sequence). The CDR3 spells CASSLRDGNEQFF. CDR3 nucleotide sequence: TGCGCCAGCAGTCTCCGGGACGGCAATGAGCAGTTCTTC.

V gene TRBV5-5 combines with J gene TRBJ2-7, with 10 bases fitting TRBD2. J gave up 5 bases and V 4 bases, and 9 bases lay outside the gene matches. This CDR3 is built from 15 residues. From germline, CDR1 is SGHKS and CDR2 YYEKEE (reference sequence). In DNA, the CDR3 is TGTGCCAGCAGCCCCAGGACTAGCGGTTTCCACGAGCAGTACTTC. It translates to CASSPRTSGFHEQYF.

The J gene is TRBJ1-5, the V gene TRBV5-1, with D hard to call. CDR3 length: 14 residues. The V end was cut by 1 base, the J end by 6 bases, with 11 bases between. Germline loops: CDR1 SGHRS, CDR2 YFSETQ. CDR3 in DNA: TGCGCCAGCAGCTTGCATGGCCGGGGTCAGCCCCAGCATTTT. Translated: CASSLHGRGQPQHF.

This sequence joins TRBV24-1 and TRBJ2-1; TRBD2 matches 11 bases. In germline, CDR1 is KGHDR, CDR2 SFDVKD. V was pared by 1 base and J by 13 bases, with 14 bases of the junction left unmatched. The CDR3 is 17 amino acids. The CDR3 coding sequence is TGTGCCACCAGTGATTTAACCGGGACTAGCGGACAAGAGACCCAGTTCTTC. This translates into CATSDLTGTSGQETQFF.

This sequence joins TRBV11-3 and TRBJ2-1, with D possibly matching TRBD2 (6 bases). There are 16 residues in the CDR3. Germline values: CDR1 SGHNT, CDR2 YENEEA. The V end was cut by 5 bases, the J end by 2 bases, with 16 bases between. The CDR3 is CASSPIGRGPYNEQFF. The CDR3 bases are TGTGCCAGCAGCCCCATAGGGCGGGGTCCCTACAATGAGCAGTTCTTC.

The CDR3 protein is CSATRQGLNTIYF. The CDR3, as DNA: TGCAGTGCGACCCGACAGGGCCTCAACACCATATATTTT. The genes are TRBV20-1 and TRBJ1-3, with 7 bases fitting TRBD1. This CDR3 is built from 13 residues. From germline, CDR1 is DFQATT and CDR2 SNEGSKA (reference sequence). V trimming: 6 bases; J trimming: 7 bases; junction bases outside the gene matches: 9.

The chain combines TRBV27 with TRBJ2-7, with 8 bases identical to TRBD1. Trimming at V came to 8 bases and at J to 6 bases, leaving 9 bases not matched to a gene. Germline CDR1 is MNHEY and CDR2 is SMNVEV (reference sequence). This CDR3 has 13 residues. The CDR3 sequence: CASAIGQGSEQYF. DNA of the CDR3: TGTGCCAGCGCCATCGGACAGGGCAGCGAGCAGTACTTC.